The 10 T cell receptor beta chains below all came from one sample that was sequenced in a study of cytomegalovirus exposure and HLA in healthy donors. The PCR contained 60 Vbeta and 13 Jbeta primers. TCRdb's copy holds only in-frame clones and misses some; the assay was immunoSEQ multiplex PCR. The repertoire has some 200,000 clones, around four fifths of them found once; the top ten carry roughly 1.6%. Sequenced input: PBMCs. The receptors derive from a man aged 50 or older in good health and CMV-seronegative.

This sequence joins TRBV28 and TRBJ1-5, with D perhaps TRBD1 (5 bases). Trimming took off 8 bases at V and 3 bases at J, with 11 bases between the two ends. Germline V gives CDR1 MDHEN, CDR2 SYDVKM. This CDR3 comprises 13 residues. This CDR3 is CASLQAINQPQHF. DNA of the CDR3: TGTGCCAGCTTACAGGCAATCAATCAGCCCCAGCATTTT.

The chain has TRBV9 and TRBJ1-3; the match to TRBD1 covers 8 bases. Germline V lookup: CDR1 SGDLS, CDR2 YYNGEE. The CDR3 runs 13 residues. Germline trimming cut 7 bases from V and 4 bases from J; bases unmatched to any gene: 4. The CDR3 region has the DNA TGTGCCAGCCAAGGACAGGGCGGAAACACCATATATTTT. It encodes CASQGQGGNTIYF. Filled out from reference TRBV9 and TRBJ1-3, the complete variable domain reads DSGVTQTPKHLITATGQRVTLRCSPRSGDLSVYWYQQSLDQGLQFLIQYYNGEERAKGNILERFSAQQFPDLHSELNLSSLELGDSALYFCASQGQGGNTIYFGEGSWLTVV.

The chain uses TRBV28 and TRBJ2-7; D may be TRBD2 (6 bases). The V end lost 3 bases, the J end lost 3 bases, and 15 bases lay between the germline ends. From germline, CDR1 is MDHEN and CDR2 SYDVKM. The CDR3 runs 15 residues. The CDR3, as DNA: TGTGCCAGCAGTTTCCCGATGGAGGGGCGCTACGAGCAGTACTTC. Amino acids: CASSFPMEGRYEQYF.

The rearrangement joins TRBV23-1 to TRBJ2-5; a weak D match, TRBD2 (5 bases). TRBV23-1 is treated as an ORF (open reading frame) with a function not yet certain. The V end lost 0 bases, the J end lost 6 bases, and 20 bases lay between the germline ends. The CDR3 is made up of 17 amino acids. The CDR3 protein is CASSQSLPSSAEKTQYF. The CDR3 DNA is TGCGCCAGCAGTCAATCGCTCCCTAGTAGCGCAGAGAAGACCCAGTACTTC.

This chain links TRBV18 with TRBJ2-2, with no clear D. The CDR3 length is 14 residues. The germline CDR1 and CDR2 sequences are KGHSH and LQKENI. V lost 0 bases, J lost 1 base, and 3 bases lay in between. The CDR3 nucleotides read TGTGCCAGCTCACCACCTCTGAACACCGGGGAGCTGTTTTTT. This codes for CASSPPLNTGELFF.

The CDR3 spells CAISEFLSLAGGYNEQFF. The CDR3, as DNA: TGTGCCATCAGTGAGTTTTTGTCATTGGCGGGAGGGTACAATGAGCAGTTCTTC. This chain joins TRBV10-3 and TRBJ2-1, with 9 nucleotides matching TRBD2. CDR3 length: 18 amino acids. Germline-derived CDR1 and CDR2 are ENHRY and SYGVKD. Germline trimming cut 1 base from V and 4 bases from J; bases unmatched to any gene: 11.

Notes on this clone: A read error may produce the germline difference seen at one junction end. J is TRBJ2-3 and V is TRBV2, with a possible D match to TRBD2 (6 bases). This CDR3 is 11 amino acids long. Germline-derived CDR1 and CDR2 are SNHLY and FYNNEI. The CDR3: CASSVGSGGDF. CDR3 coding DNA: TGTGCCAGCAGTGTTGGTAGCGGAGGGGATTTT.

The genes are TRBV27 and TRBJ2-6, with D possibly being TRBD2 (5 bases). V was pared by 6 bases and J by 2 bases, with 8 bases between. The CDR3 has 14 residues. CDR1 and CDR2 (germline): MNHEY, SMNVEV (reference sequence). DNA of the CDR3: TGTGCCAGCAGGGAGAGGGCTGGGGCCAACGTCCTGACTTTC. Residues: CASRERAGANVLTF. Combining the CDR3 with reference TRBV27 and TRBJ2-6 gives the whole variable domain EAQVTQNPRYLITVTGKKLTVTCSQNMNHEYMSWYRQDPGLGLRQIYYSMNVEVTDKGDVPEGYKVSRKEKRNFPLILESPSPNQTSLYFCASRERAGANVLTFGAGSRLTVL.

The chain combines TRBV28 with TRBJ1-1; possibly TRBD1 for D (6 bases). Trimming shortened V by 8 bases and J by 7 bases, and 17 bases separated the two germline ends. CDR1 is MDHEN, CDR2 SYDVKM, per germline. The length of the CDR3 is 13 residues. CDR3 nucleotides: TGTGCCAGCGCTGTGGACAGTGGGGTTGAAGCTTTCTTT. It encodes CASAVDSGVEAFF. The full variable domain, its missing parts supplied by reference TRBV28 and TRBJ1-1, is DVKVTQSSRYLVKRTGEKVFLECVQDMDHENMFWYRQDPGLGLRLIYFSYDVKMKEKGDIPEGYSVSREKKERFSLILESASTNQTSMYLCASAVDSGVEAFFGQGTRLTVV.

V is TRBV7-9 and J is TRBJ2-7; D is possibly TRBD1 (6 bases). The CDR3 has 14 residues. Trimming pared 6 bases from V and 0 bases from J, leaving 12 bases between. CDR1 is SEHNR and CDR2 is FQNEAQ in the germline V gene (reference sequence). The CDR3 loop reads CASSIRGPSYEQYF. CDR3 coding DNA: TGTGCCAGCAGTATCAGGGGCCCCTCCTACGAGCAGTACTTC. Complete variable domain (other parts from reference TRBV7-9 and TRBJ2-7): DTGVSQNPRHKITKRGQNVTFRCDPISEHNRLYWYRQTLGQGPEFLTYFQNEAQLEKSRLLSDRFSAERPKGSFSTLEIQRTEQGDSAMYLCASSIRGPSYEQYFGPGTRLTVT.